This TCR beta chain came from a study of cytomegalovirus exposure and HLA in healthy donors. General study points: Reports showed the classifier diagnosing cytomegalovirus status with high specificity and sensitivity. Some TCR beta chains (roughly 160 of them) were listed as cytomegalovirus-associated.

As concerns this clone: The antigen remains undetermined.

The CDR3 spans 17 residues. V was clipped by 0 bases and J by 11 bases, with 20 bases between them. Germline V gene data show CDR1 as LGHNT and CDR2 as FRNRAP. TCRdb's table, derived via immunoSEQ multiplex PCR, lists solely in-frame clones and lacks some. The repertoire holds some 130,000 clones, approximately 87% seen once, with nearly 6.5% in the top ten. The origin of this receptor is a woman between 18 and 29 years old in good health and CMV-seropositive. Material for sequencing was PBMCs. The chain uses TRBV12-5 and TRBJ1-6, with a tentative D call TRBD1 (6 bases). The CDR3 coding sequence is TGTGCTAGTGGTTTGGTAAAAGCAGGGGCAAGGGAAGCACCCCTCCACTTT. Its translation is CASGLVKAGAREAPLHF.